The 20 T cell receptor beta chains below were found in one sample sequenced in a study of shared clonotypes between healthy human individuals (dated by TCRdb to the early 2020s). The receptor library was made with the immunoSEQ multiplex PCR assay. Sourced from immuneACCESS, this table was stored by TCRdb with only in-frame sequences that have V and J called. A share of the clones is absent; for the studies checked, an unresolved V gene accounts for under half, and the remainder has no known explanation. This sample comprises roughly 890,000 clones, 80% to 95% of them detected only once. Under 30% of the sample is in the top ten clones. CD8 naive samples consisted of CD45RO-negative cells that were positively selected for CCR7, yielding a CD45RA+CCR7+ population without TemRA cells. Sequencing was done on a sample of naive CD8+ T cells sorted from blood. The sample's cell subset or site label is to be understood as: CD45RA+CCR7+. Every receptor here comes from a young man in good health.

V and J are TRBV7-6 and TRBJ1-5; 7 bases fit TRBD1. The V segment lost 2 bases and the J segment 4 bases; nucleotides outside the gene matches: 5. Germline V gives CDR1 SGHVS, CDR2 FNYEAQ. The CDR3 runs 15 residues. CDR3 coding DNA: TGTGCCAGCAGCTTAAGTCAGGACAGGAATCAGCCCCAGCATTTT. It is translated as CASSLSQDRNQPQHF.

This clone was recorded at least ten times. The rearrangement links TRBV28 to TRBJ2-7; 7 positions agree with TRBD1. The length of the CDR3 is 13 residues. CDR1 and CDR2 (germline): MDHEN, SYDVKM. Trimming took 8 bases from V and 3 from J; bases not matched to a gene: 7. The CDR3 loop is CASRGGLIYEQYF. CDR3 nucleotide sequence: TGTGCCAGCCGAGGGGGCTTGATCTACGAGCAGTACTTC.

V usage is TRBV19 and J usage is TRBJ2-1; no firm D call. Germline-derived CDR1 and CDR2 are LNHDA and SQIVND (reference sequence). CDR3 length equals 13 residues. Trimming took 5 bases from V and 5 from J, leaving 10 bases between them. The CDR3 reads CASSWAGHNEQFF. CDR3 sequence (DNA): TGTGCCAGTAGTTGGGCAGGACACAATGAGCAGTTCTTC. Supplemented by reference TRBV19 and TRBJ2-1, the full variable domain reads DGGITQSPKYLFRKEGQNVTLSCEQNLNHDAMYWYRQDPGQGLRLIYYSQIVNDFQKGDIAEGYSVSREKKESFPLTVTSAQKNPTAFYLCASSWAGHNEQFFGPGTRLTVL.

The V call is TRBV4-1, the J call TRBJ2-7; the D gene is possibly TRBD2 (6 bases). Deletions cut 0 bases from V and 2 bases from J, with 14 bases between. The CDR3 spans 16 residues. Germline V gives CDR1 MGHRA, CDR2 YSYEKL. DNA of the CDR3: TGCGCCAGCAGCCAAGAATCGGGGGTCCCTACCTACGAGCAGTACTTC. Translated, it gives CASSQESGVPTYEQYF.

The V call is TRBV28, the J call TRBJ2-2; D remains unclear. Germline-derived CDR1 and CDR2 are MDHEN and SYDVKM. The CDR3 covers 14 residues. The ends were cut back, 8 bases at V and 2 bases at J, with 12 bases in the middle. The CDR3 sequence: CASEFGINTGELFF. The CDR3, as DNA: TGTGCCAGCGAATTCGGCATCAACACCGGGGAGCTGTTTTTT.

This chain links TRBV7-9 with TRBJ2-2; 8 nucleotides agree with TRBD1. The CDR3 is 14 amino acids. CDR1 SEHNR and CDR2 FQNEAQ come from the germline V gene (reference sequence). Trimming cost V 7 bases and J 7 bases; bases outside gene matches: 8. This CDR3 is CASNSRGRGGELFF. CDR3 DNA sequence: TGTGCCAGCAACTCCAGGGGGCGCGGCGGGGAGCTGTTTTTT.

This chain uses TRBV7-9 with TRBJ2-1; possible D gene TRBD2, 6 bases. CDR1 and CDR2 from the germline V gene are SEHNR and FQNEAQ (reference sequence). Trimming shortened V by 4 bases and J by 0 bases, and 10 bases separated the two germline ends. The CDR3 runs 15 residues. The CDR3: CASSSPRDSYNEQFF. The DNA for the CDR3 is TGTGCCAGCAGCTCTCCGCGGGACTCCTACAATGAGCAGTTCTTC. Full variable domain (missing parts from reference TRBV7-9 and TRBJ2-1): DTGVSQNPRHKITKRGQNVTFRCDPISEHNRLYWYRQTLGQGPEFLTYFQNEAQLEKSRLLSDRFSAERPKGSFSTLEIQRTEQGDSAMYLCASSSPRDSYNEQFFGPGTRLTVL.

The chain combines TRBV4-2 with TRBJ2-7; no definite D call. The CDR3 covers 11 residues. Germline V gene lookup returns CDR1 LGHNA and CDR2 YNFKEQ. Trimming removed 1 base at V and 6 bases at J, with 4 bases between. CDR3 DNA sequence: TGTGCCAGCAGCCAAGGGTTCGAGCAGTACTTC. Translation gives CASSQGFEQYF.

V usage is TRBV4-3 and J usage is TRBJ2-1; D possibly corresponds to TRBD2 (6 bases). V lost 0 bases, J lost 5 bases, and 26 bases lay in between. Germline-derived CDR1 and CDR2 are LGHNA and YSLEER. The CDR3 loop spans 20 amino acids. CDR3 in DNA: TGCGCCAGCAGCCAAGATCTTATTAGGGGATGGGGGAGGAGTAACAATGAGCAGTTCTTC. This codes for CASSQDLIRGWGRSNNEQFF.

CDR3 sequence reads: CSVEGSTLYNEQFF. CDR3 coding DNA: TGCAGCGTTGAAGGGTCAACACTTTACAATGAGCAGTTCTTC. The genes are TRBV29-1 and TRBJ2-1; D remains ambiguous. CDR1 and CDR2 from the germline V gene are SQVTM and ANQGSEA. CDR3 length: 14 residues. Trimming cost V 1 base and J 4 bases, with 11 bases left between them.

Note on this clone: Other DNA sequences in this specimen translate into the identical CDR3. The rearrangement uses TRBV29-1 and TRBJ1-1; D uncertain. The CDR3 spans 12 residues. V lost 4 bases and J lost 1, with 7 bases in between. Germline V gene lookup returns CDR1 SQVTM and CDR2 ANQGSEA. Here the CDR3 reads CSVGQENTEAFF. For the CDR3, the DNA is TGCAGCGTTGGGCAGGAGAACACTGAAGCTTTCTTT.

This clone was found once. The chain couples TRBV28 to TRBJ1-5; D gene ambiguous. The germline V gene encodes CDR1 MDHEN and CDR2 SYDVKM. This CDR3 is built from 14 residues. The ends were cut back, 6 bases at V and 4 bases at J, with 13 bases in the middle. CDR3 region: CASSRRGVNQPQHF. Here the CDR3 DNA reads TGTGCCAGCAGCCGCCGCGGGGTTAATCAGCCCCAGCATTTT. Drawing the rest from reference TRBV28 and TRBJ1-5, the complete variable domain is DVKVTQSSRYLVKRTGEKVFLECVQDMDHENMFWYRQDPGLGLRLIYFSYDVKMKEKGDIPEGYSVSREKKERFSLILESASTNQTSMYLCASSRRGVNQPQHFGDGTRLSIL.

Regarding this clone: Other DNA sequences in this specimen translate into the identical CDR3. The gene calls are TRBV29-1 and TRBJ2-7, with 10 bases matching TRBD1. The CDR3 sequence is 14 residues long. V dropped 3 bases and J dropped 2; count of bases not matched to a gene: 4. Per germline, CDR1 SQVTM and CDR2 ANQGSEA. CDR3 region: CSVDLGQGPYEQYF. The CDR3 bases are TGCAGCGTTGATTTGGGACAGGGGCCCTACGAGCAGTACTTC.

This chain connects TRBV7-9 to TRBJ2-7; perhaps TRBD1 as D (6 bases). The CDR3 is made up of 15 amino acids. Germline V gives CDR1 SEHNR, CDR2 FQNEAQ (reference sequence). Trimming stripped 5 bases from V and 0 bases from J, with 14 bases between. The CDR3 sequence: CASSHPGHNSYEQYF. The CDR3 DNA is TGTGCCAGCAGCCACCCGGGACACAACTCCTACGAGCAGTACTTC.

The chain uses TRBV7-3 and TRBJ2-7; TRBD1 matches 7 bases. The length of the CDR3 is 13 residues. From germline, CDR1 is SGHTA and CDR2 FQGTGA. The trim removed 4 bases at V and 7 bases at J, leaving 7 bases unmatched. CDR3 protein: CASSSRQGGEQYF. CDR3 DNA: TGTGCCAGCAGCTCACGACAGGGTGGTGAGCAGTACTTC.

The gene calls are TRBV7-9 and TRBJ2-5; a weak D match, TRBD1 (6 bases). The CDR3 spans 15 residues. V was trimmed by 8 bases and J by 4 bases, leaving 20 bases between them. Per germline, CDR1 SEHNR and CDR2 FQNEAQ (reference sequence). The CDR3 sequence: CASAGKQGTPETQYF. The CDR3 region has the DNA TGTGCCAGCGCCGGAAAACAGGGTACCCCAGAGACCCAGTACTTC.

CDR3 residues: CASSFAGDEQYF. The CDR3 nucleotides are TGTGCCAGCAGCTTCGCCGGGGACGAGCAGTACTTC. The chain recombines TRBV7-9 with TRBJ2-7, with D perhaps matching TRBD2 (5 bases). Trimming stripped 3 bases from V and 5 bases from J, with 8 bases between. Germline assignment: CDR1 SEHNR and CDR2 FQNEAQ (reference sequence). The CDR3 length is 12 residues.

V gene TRBV27 combines with J gene TRBJ2-1; D is perhaps TRBD2 (5 bases). CDR1 and CDR2 (germline): MNHEY, SMNVEV (reference sequence). Trimming left V 6 bases short and J 3 bases short, with 15 bases between. The CDR3 spans 15 residues. In DNA, the CDR3 is TGTGCCAGCAGCCCTGTAGTAGCGAGCTACAATGAGCAGTTCTTC. This gives the protein CASSPVVASYNEQFF.

Written as DNA, the CDR3 is TGTGCCAGCAGTGAGGTCAATTATAGCAATCAGCCCCAGCATTTT. Translated: CASSEVNYSNQPQHF. The chain has TRBV6-1 and TRBJ1-5, with no clear D. CDR3 length equals 15 residues. Deletions cut 3 bases from V and 0 bases from J, with 9 bases between. The germline CDR1 and CDR2 sequences are MNHNS and SASEGT.

This chain uses TRBV27 with TRBJ2-1; weak D call: TRBD1 (6 bases). This CDR3 has 14 residues. Trimming shortened V by 6 bases and J by 6 bases, and 15 bases separated the two germline ends. Germline V lookup: CDR1 MNHEY, CDR2 SMNVEV (reference sequence). The CDR3 DNA follows: TGTGCCAGCAGCCGATCATCAGGGGTCAATGAGCAGTTCTTC. Its protein is CASSRSSGVNEQFF.